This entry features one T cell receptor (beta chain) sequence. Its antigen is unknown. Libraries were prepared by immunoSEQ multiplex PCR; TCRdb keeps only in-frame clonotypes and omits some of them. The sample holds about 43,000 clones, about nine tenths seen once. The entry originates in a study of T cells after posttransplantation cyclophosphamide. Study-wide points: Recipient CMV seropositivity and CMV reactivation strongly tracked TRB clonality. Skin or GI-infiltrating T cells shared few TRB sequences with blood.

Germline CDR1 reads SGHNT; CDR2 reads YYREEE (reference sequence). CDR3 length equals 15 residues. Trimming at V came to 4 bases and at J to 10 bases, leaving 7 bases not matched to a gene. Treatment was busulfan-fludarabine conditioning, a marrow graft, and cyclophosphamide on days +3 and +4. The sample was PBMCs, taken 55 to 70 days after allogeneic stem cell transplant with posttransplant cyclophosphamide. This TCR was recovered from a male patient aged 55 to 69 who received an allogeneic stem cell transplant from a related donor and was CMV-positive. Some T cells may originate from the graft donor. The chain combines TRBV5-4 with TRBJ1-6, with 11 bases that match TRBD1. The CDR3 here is CASSPSGQGGSPLHF. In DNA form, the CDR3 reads TGTGCCAGCAGCCCATCGGGACAGGGGGGATCACCCCTCCACTTT.